The rows below give T cell receptor beta chains drawn from one sample of a study of chemoradiotherapy in HPV16-positive cancers. Clones were sequenced by immunoSEQ multiplex PCR, and TCRdb holds only the in-frame ones, with some missing. The sample lists 13,000 to 15,000 clones, roughly 69% occurring once. The specimen was collected from a patient who underwent chemoradiotherapy. These receptors all come from a human donor with HPV-associated anogenital cancer. Both conserved end residues are part of each CDR3. Fields, in order: D gene, V gene, J gene, clone size, CDR3 protein, CDR3 DNA. The D gene is left open where the match is weak. Part of the rows lack a size; the others show once, few, many or a class for expanded clones.

-,TRBV2,TRBJ2-7,-,CASSDRSPYYEQYF,TGTGCCAGCAGTGACAGGTCCCCCTACTACGAGCAGTACTTC
-,TRBV4-3,TRBJ1-1,-,CASSQDRNSNRFF,TGCGCCAGCAGCCAAGATCGCAACAGTAATCGTTTCTTT
-,TRBV29-1,TRBJ2-7,once,CSVASVTYEQYF,TGCAGCGTTGCGAGCGTAACCTACGAGCAGTACTTC
-,TRBV9,TRBJ2-2,-,CASSDLGTGELFF,TGTGCCAGCAGCGACCTGGGTACCGGGGAGCTGTTTTTT
-,TRBV7-2,TRBJ2-5,-,CASSLLSDQTQYF,TGTGCCAGCAGCTTATTAAGCGACCAGACCCAGTACTTC
TRBD1,TRBV30,TRBJ1-6,-,CAWSTGGNSPLHF,TGTGCCTGGAGTACAGGGGGTAATTCACCCCTCCACTTT
-,TRBV7-9,TRBJ1-1,-,CASSLIGFWDTEAFF,TGTGCCAGCAGCCTAATTGGGTTCTGGGACACTGAAGCTTTCTTT
-,TRBV7-2,TRBJ2-4,-,CASSMTPRGVKNIQYF,TGTGCCAGCAGCATGACCCCCCGAGGGGTCAAAAACATTCAGTACTTC
-,TRBV30,TRBJ2-7,-,CAWARAREQYF,TGTGCCTGGGCCAGGGCTCGAGAGCAGTACTTC
-,TRBV11-2,TRBJ1-2,-,CASSSRAVYGYTF,TGTGCCAGCAGCTCTAGGGCCGTCTATGGCTACACCTTC
-,TRBV19,TRBJ1-2,-,CASSTDRTNYGYTF,TGTGCCAGTAGTACGGACAGAACTAACTATGGCTACACCTTC
-,TRBV7-2,TRBJ1-2,few,CASSRGTSYGYTF,TGTGCCAGCTCGAGGGGCACGAGTTATGGCTACACCTTC
-,TRBV10-2,TRBJ1-6,-,CASSDRTVNSPLHF,TGCGCCAGCAGTGATAGGACAGTAAATTCACCCCTCCACTTT
-,TRBV6-1,TRBJ2-7,medium-sized,CASSEGPSSYEQYF,TGTGCCAGCAGTGAAGGACCCAGCTCCTACGAGCAGTACTTC
-,TRBV6-1,TRBJ1-1,-,CASKLSMNTEAFF,TGTGCCAGCAAGTTGAGTATGAACACTGAAGCTTTCTTT
TRBD1,TRBV28,TRBJ1-2,-,CASSLPGQGSGGYTF,TGTGCCAGCAGTTTACCGGGACAGGGAAGTGGAGGCTACACCTTC
-,TRBV9,TRBJ1-2,once,CASSVGLGVYGYTF,TGTGCCAGCAGCGTAGGTTTAGGTGTCTATGGCTACACCTTC
-,TRBV7-6,TRBJ1-6,medium-sized,CASSLDVDSPLHF,TGTGCCAGCAGCTTAGATGTAGATTCACCCCTCCACTTT
-,TRBV5-1,TRBJ2-3,once,CASSISGTGRTDTQYF,TGCGCCAGCAGCATATCGGGAACAGGGAGGACAGATACGCAGTATTTT
-,TRBV28,TRBJ1-1,-,CASMGGLSLNTEAFF,TGTGCCAGCATGGGCGGACTCTCCTTGAACACTGAAGCTTTCTTT
-,TRBV30,TRBJ1-2,-,CAWSVDSGVYGYTF,TGTGCCTGGAGTGTAGATTCGGGGGTCTATGGCTACACCTTC
TRBD1,TRBV5-5,TRBJ1-2,-,CASSPEGQGARYGYTF,TGTGCCAGCAGCCCGGAGGGGCAGGGGGCGCGGTATGGCTACACCTTC